This T cell receptor beta chain was recorded in a study (dated by TCRdb to between 2014 and 2017). In terms of the full investigation: The study tested whether tumor-infiltrating Tregs in breast cancer are recruited from blood Tregs or converted in situ from other CD4+ T cell subsets. Here is what the overall study found, with its caveats: Tumor memory CD4+ T cell TCR gene usage was found to cluster with blood and lymph node memory CD4+ cells and with lymph node naive CD4+ cells. Validation in the larger cohort was restricted to a single TCR beta V-J rearrangement rather than whole repertoires. The greatest overlap of tumor-infiltrating Treg TCR alpha and beta sequences was observed with tumor naive CD4+ T cells, followed by blood naive CD4+ T cells.

Full-length TCR variable regions were amplified by 5' RACE PCR with constant-region reverse primers, and semi-nested PCR with Nested Universal Primer A was subsequently performed. The ReliaPrep RNA Cell Miniprep System was used to extract total RNA, which was then reverse transcribed into 5'RACE-ready cDNA with the SMARTer RACE 5'/3' Kit. Full-length TCR alpha and beta libraries were barcoded with multiplex adaptors and sequenced on an Illumina MiSeq. As for the original processing: For each of nine subset-tissue groups, sequencing data from the five patients were pooled, and the groups were then compared using unsupervised clustering of TCR gene usage. Repertoire similarity was calculated with the Morisita-Horn index, weighting shared sequences by their contribution to each repertoire. The raw public reads went through TCRdb reprocessing: fastp at Q25, MiXCR clone calling, in-frame beta chains kept. Entries that share a CDR3 protein sequence are merged under the most common genes and DNA. The V and J calls were not made by the authors but by TCRdb's processing. The sample has fewer than 55,000 distinct CDR3 sequences on record, approximately 23% of them singletons. Approximately 4.7% of the sample is in the top ten clones.

Cells that were CD4+CD25+CD127-/low were the ones isolated as Tregs. Tregs, naive and memory CD4+ T cells from tumor, blood and ipsilateral draining lymph nodes of about 5 breast cancer patients underwent full-length TCR alpha and beta sequencing. Tumor tissue and lymph nodes from ipsilateral axillary dissection were perfused with PBS, minced and digested with collagenase I and hyaluronidase. Mononuclear cells from lymph nodes or 50 to 60 ml of peripheral blood were isolated by Ficoll density gradient centrifugation. Sorted cell populations were confirmed by FACS to exceed 90% purity. As concerns this clonotype: There is no known antigen for this receptor. No much larger clonotype is one base removed from it; base qualities were not supplied.

CDR1 MNHEY and CDR2 SMNVEV were looked up in the germline V gene (reference sequence). From its cysteine to its phenylalanine, the CDR3 spans 15 amino acids. Only the CDR3 portion is preserved as DNA: 45 bases, with reading frame beginning at the first base. Germline trimming amounts to 1 base on V and 6 bases on J, with 4 as the count of junction bases outside the gene matches. The sequence derives from a female donor with breast cancer. The sequence links TRBV27 to TRBJ2-3, with TRBD2 identical over 10 junction bases. Sequencing was done on a sample of Tregs sorted from a lymph node. The CDR3 sequence is CASSLLVTSGDTQYF. The nucleotide sequence reads TGTGCCAGCAGTTTATTGGTGACTAGCGGGGATACGCAGTATTTT.